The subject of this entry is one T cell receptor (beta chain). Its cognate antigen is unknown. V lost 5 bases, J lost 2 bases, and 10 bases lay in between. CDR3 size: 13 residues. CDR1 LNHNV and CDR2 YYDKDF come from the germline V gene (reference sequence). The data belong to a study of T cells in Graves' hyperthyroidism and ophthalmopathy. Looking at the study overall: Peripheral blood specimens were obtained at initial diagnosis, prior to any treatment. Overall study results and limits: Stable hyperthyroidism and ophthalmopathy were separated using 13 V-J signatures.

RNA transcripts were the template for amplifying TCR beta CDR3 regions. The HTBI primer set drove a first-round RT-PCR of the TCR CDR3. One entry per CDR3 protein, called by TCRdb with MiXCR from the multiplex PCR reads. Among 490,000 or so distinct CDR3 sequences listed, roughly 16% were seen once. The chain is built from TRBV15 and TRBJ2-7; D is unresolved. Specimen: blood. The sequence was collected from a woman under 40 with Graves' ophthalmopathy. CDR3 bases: TGTGCCACCAGCGGGGTCTCCACCTACGAGCAGTACTTC. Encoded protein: CATSGVSTYEQYF.